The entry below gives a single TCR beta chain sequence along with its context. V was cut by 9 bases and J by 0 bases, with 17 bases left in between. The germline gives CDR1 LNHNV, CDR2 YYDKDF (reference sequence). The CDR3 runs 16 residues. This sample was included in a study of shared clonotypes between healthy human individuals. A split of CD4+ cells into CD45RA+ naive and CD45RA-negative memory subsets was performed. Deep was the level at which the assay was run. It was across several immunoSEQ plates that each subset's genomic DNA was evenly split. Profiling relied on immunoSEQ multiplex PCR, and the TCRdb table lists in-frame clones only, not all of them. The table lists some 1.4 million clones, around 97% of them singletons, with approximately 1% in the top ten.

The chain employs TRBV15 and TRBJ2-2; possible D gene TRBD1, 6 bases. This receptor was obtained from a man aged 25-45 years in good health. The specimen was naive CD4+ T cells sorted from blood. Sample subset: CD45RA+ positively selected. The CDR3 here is CATRKIQGSNTGELFF. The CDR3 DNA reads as TGTGCCACTAGAAAAATACAGGGTTCGAACACCGGGGAGCTGTTTTTT.